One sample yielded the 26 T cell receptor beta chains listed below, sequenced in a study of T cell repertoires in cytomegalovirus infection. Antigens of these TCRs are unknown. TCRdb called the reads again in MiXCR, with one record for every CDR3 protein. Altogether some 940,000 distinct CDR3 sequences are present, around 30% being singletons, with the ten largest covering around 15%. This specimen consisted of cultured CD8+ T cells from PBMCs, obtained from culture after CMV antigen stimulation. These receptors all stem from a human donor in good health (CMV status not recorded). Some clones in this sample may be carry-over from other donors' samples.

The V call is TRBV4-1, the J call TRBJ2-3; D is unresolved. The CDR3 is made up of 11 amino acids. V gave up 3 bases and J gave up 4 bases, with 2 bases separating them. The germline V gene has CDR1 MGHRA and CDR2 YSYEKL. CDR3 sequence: CASSHADTQYF. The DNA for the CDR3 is TGCGCCAGCAGCCACGCAGATACGCAGTATTTT.

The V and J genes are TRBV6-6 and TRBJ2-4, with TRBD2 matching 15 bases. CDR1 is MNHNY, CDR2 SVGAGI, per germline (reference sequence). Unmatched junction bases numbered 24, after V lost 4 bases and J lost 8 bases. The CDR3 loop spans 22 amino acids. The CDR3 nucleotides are TGTGCCAGCAGTTTCTCGTCCGGGACTAGCGGGGGGTCCTACGGAGTGGAAGACATTCAGTACTTC. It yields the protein CASSFSSGTSGGSYGVEDIQYF.

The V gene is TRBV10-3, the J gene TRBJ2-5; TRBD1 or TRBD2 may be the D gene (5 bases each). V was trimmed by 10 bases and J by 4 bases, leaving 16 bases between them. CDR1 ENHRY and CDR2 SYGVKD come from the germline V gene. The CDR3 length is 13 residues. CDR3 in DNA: TGTGCCACCCTCGGCAGGGACGCAGAGACCCAGTACTTC. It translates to CATLGRDAETQYF.

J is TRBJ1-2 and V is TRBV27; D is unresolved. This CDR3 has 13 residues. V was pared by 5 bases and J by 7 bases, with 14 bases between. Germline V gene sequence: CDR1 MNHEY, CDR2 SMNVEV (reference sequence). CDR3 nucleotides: TGTGCCAGCAGTCTCCCCGAGGGAGTTGGCTACACCTTC. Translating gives CASSLPEGVGYTF.

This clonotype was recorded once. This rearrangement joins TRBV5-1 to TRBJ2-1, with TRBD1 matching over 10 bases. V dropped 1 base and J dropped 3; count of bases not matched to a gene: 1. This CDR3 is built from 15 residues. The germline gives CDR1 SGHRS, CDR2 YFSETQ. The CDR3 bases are TGCGCCAGCAGCTTGTGGGACAGGGGCTACAATGAGCAGTTCTTC. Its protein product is CASSLWDRGYNEQFF.

CDR3 sequence reads: CASSLGGGGNTEAFF. In DNA, the CDR3 is TGTGCCAGCAGCTTAGGAGGGGGGGGGAACACTGAAGCTTTCTTT. The J gene is TRBJ1-1, the V gene TRBV7-6; D is perhaps TRBD1 (6 bases). The CDR3 totals 15 residues. Germline CDR1 is SGHVS and CDR2 is FNYEAQ. V lost 1 base, J lost 1 base, and 10 bases lay in between. Full variable domain (missing parts from reference TRBV7-6 and TRBJ1-1): GAGVSQSPRYKVTKRGQDVALRCDPISGHVSLYWYRQALGQGPEFLTYFNYEAQQDKSGLPNDRFSAERPEGSISTLTIQRTEQRDSAMYRCASSLGGGGNTEAFFGQGTRLTVV.

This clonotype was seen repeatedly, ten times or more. CDR3 in amino acids: CASSFEGLSSYNSPLHF. The DNA of the CDR3 is TGTGCCAGCAGCTTTGAGGGGTTGAGCTCCTATAATTCACCCCTCCACTTT. The chain recombines TRBV7-2 with TRBJ1-6, with a weak D call TRBD1 (5 bases). V was clipped by 3 bases and J by 0 bases, with 12 bases between them. Germline loops: CDR1 SGHTA, CDR2 FQGNSA. The CDR3 spans 17 residues. Filled out from reference TRBV7-2 and TRBJ1-6, the complete variable domain reads GAGVSQSPSNKVTEKGKDVELRCDPISGHTALYWYRQSLGQGLEFLIYFQGNSAPDKSGLPSDRFSAERTGGSVSTLTIQRTQQEDSAVYLCASSFEGLSSYNSPLHFGNGTRLTVT.

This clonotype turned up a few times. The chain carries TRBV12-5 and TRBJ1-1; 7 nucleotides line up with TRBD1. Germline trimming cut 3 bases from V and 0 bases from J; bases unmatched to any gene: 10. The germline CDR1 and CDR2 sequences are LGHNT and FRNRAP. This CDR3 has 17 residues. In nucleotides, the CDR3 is TGTGCTAGTGGTTTCACCACTCAGGGACAGCTGAACACTGAAGCTTTCTTT. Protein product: CASGFTTQGQLNTEAFF.

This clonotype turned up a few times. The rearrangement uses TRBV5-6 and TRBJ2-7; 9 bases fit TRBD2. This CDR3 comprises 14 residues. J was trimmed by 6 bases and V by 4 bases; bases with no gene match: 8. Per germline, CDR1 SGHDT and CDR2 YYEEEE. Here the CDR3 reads CASSRGGGGGEQYV. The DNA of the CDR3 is TGTGCCAGCAGCCGGGGCGGGGGGGGCGGCGAGCAGTACGTC.

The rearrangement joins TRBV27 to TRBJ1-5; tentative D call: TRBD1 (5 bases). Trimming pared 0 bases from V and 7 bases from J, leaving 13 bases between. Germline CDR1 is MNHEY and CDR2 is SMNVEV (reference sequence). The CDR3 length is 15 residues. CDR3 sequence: CASSLSGQGRQPQHF. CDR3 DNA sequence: TGTGCCAGCAGTTTATCCGGTCAGGGAAGACAGCCCCAGCATTTT.

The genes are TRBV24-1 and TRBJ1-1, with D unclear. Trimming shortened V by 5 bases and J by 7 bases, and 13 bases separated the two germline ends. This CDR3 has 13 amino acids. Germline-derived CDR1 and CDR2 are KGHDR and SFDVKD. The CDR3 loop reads CATSASPGVEAFF. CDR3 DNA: TGTGCCACCAGTGCTTCACCCGGGGTTGAAGCTTTCTTT.

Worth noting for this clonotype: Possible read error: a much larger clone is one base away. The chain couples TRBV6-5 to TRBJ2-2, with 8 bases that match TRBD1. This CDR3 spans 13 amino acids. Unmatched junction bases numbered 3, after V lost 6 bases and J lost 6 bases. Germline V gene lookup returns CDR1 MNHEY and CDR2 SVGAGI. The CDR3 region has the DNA TGTGCCAGCAGCTGGACAGGGTCCGGGGAGCTGTTTTTT. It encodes CASSWTGSGELFF.

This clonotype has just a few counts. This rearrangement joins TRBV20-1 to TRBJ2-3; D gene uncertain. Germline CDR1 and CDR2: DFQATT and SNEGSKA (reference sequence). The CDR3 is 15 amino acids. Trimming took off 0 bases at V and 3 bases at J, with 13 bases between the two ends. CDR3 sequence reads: CSARDMRSRTDTQYF. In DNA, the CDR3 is TGCAGTGCTAGAGATATGAGGAGTAGGACAGATACGCAGTATTTT.

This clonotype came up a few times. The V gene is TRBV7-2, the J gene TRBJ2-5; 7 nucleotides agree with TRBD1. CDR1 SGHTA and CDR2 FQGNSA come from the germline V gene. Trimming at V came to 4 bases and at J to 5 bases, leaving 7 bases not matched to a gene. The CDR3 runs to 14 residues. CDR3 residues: CASSSQLGGETQYF. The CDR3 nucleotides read TGTGCCAGCAGCTCACAGCTAGGGGGCGAGACCCAGTACTTC.

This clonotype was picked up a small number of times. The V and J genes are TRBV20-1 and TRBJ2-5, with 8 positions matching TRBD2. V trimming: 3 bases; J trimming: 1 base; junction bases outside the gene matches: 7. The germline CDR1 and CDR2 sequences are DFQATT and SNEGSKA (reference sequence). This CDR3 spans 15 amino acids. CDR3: CSASYPAGAQETQYF. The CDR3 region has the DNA TGCAGTGCTAGCTACCCAGCGGGGGCCCAAGAGACCCAGTACTTC.

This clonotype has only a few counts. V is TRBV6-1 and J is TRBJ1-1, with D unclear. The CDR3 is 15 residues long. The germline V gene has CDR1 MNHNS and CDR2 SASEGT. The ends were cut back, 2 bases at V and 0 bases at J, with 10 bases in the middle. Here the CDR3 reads CASSEFSVLNTEAFF. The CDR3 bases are TGTGCCAGCAGTGAATTTAGCGTACTGAACACTGAAGCTTTCTTT.

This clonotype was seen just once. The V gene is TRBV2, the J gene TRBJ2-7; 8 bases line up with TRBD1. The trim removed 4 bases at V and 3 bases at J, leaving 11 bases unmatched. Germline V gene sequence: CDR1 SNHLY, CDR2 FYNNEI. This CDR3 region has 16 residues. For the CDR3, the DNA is TGTGCCAGCAGTGTAGCCCGGGACAGGATAAACTACGAGCAGTACGTC. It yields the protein CASSVARDRINYEQYV.

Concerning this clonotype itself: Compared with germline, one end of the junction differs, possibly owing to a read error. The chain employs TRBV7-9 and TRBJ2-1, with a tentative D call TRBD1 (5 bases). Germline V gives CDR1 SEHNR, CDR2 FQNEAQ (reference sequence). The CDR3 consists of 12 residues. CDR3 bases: TGTGCCAGCAGCTTACTAGGGGTTGAGCCGTTCTTC. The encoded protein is CASSLLGVEPFF.

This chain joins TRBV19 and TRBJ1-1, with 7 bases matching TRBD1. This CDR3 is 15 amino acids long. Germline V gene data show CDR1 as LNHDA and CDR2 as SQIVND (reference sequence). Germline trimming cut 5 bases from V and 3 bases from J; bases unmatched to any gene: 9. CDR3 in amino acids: CASSLTGGGYTEAFF. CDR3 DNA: TGTGCCAGTAGTTTAACAGGAGGGGGCTACACTGAAGCTTTCTTT. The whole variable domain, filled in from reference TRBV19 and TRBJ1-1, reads DGGITQSPKYLFRKEGQNVTLSCEQNLNHDAMYWYRQDPGQGLRLIYYSQIVNDFQKGDIAEGYSVSREKKESFPLTVTSAQKNPTAFYLCASSLTGGGYTEAFFGQGTRLTVV.

The CDR3 reads CASSLPGQGINGYTF. The CDR3 DNA reads TGTGCCAGCAGCTTACCGGGACAGGGTATCAATGGCTACACCTTC. The genes are TRBV5-4 and TRBJ1-2, with 9 bases matching TRBD1. This CDR3 region has 15 residues. J lost 6 bases, V lost 2 bases, and 8 bases had no gene match. Per germline, CDR1 SGHNT and CDR2 YYREEE (reference sequence).

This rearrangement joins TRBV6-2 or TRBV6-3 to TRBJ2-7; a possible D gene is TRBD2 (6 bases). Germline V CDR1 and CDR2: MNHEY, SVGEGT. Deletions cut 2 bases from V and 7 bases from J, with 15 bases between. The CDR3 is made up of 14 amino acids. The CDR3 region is CASSYGGTDSEQYF. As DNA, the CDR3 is TGTGCCAGCAGTTACGGCGGGACCGATTCGGAGCAGTACTTC.

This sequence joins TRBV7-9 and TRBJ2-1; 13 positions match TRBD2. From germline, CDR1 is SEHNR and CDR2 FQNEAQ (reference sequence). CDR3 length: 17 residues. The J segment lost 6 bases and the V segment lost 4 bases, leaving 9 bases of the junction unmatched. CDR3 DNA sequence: TGTGCCAGCAGCTCCGGACTAGCGGGGGCCTCCGCCAATGAGCAGTTCTTC. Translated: CASSSGLAGASANEQFF.

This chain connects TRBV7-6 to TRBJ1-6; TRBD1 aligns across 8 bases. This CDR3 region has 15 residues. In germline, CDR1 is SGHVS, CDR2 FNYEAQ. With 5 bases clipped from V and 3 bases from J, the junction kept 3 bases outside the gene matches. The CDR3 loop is CASSAGQVYNSPLHF. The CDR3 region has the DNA TGTGCCAGCAGCGCGGGACAGGTCTATAATTCACCCCTCCACTTT.

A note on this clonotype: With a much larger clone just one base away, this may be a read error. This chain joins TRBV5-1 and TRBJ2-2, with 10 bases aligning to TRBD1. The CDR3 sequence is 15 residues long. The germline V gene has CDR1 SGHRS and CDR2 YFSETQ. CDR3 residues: CASSDRGRNAGELFF. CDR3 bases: TGCGCCAGCAGCGACAGGGGGCGGAACGCCGGGGAGCTGTTTTTT.

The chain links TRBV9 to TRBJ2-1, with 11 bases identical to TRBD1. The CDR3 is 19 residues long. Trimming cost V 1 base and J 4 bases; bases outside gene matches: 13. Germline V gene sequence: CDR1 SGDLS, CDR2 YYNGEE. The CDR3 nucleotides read TGTGCCAGCAGCGTAAAAGACGGATGGACAGGGGGCGAGTACAATGAGCAGTTCTTC. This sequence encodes CASSVKDGWTGGEYNEQFF.

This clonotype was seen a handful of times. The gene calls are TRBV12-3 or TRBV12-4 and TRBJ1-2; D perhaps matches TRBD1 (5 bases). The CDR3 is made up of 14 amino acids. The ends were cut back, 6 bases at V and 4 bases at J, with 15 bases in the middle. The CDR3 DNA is TGTGCCAGCAGCCCGGGACCCGTCTTCTATGGCTACACCTTC. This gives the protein CASSPGPVFYGYTF.